This TCR beta chain was identified during a study of T cell responses to AZD1222 COVID-19 vaccine. Using immunoSEQ multiplex PCR, the repertoire was profiled, and TCRdb retains in-frame clones only, with some absent. The sample lists about 200,000 clones; approximately 93% were seen once. Losses at the gene ends were 0 bases for V and 6 bases for J; bases not matched to a gene: 3. CDR1 is SGHNT, CDR2 YYREEE, per germline (reference sequence). The CDR3 has 15 amino acids. The source of this sequence is an adult who received the AZD1222 COVID-19 vaccine. The sample consisted of peripheral blood, taken 28 days after the second AZD1222 dose. The rearrangement links TRBV5-4 to TRBJ2-1; 10 bases are shared with TRBD1. CDR3 amino acids: CASSLERDRGNEQFF. The DNA for the CDR3 is TGTGCCAGCAGCTTGGAGCGGGACAGGGGCAATGAGCAGTTCTTC. Looking up the rest from reference TRBV5-4 and TRBJ2-1 gives the full variable domain: ETGVTQSPTHLIKTRGQQVTLRCSSQSGHNTVSWYQQALGQGPQFIFQYYREEENGRGNFPPRFSGLQFPNYSSELNVNALELDDSALYLCASSLERDRGNEQFFGPGTRLTVL.